This TCR beta chain is from a study of blood T cell repertoires in COVID-19. About the research overall: The United States, Italy and Spain were the sources of the acute and convalescent COVID-19 samples. T cells, B-cell-depleted T cells, or PBMCs provided the cDNA or gDNA that served as material.

During active infection, Seattle patients enrolled and were then monitored through disease. J gave up 8 bases and V 1 base, and 8 bases lay outside the gene matches. CDR3 length: 15 amino acids. Germline-derived CDR1 and CDR2 are MGHDK and SYGVNS. Authors' processing steps: Estimated nucleated cell counts came from reference gene primer amplification. Here immunoSEQ multiplex PCR was the method, and the copy in TCRdb shows in-frame clones only, minus some. That table supplies the V and J calls and clone size; D and trimming were determined from the DNA. The sample has some 200,000 clones, 81% seen once; the top ten hold approximately 9.9%.

The V gene is TRBV25-1, the J gene TRBJ1-2; 9 nucleotides match TRBD1. This receptor was obtained from a woman aged 40-49 years with COVID-19, enrolled during active disease. The sample comprised peripheral blood. The CDR3 DNA is TGTGCCAGCAGTGAATCCCTCCGGACAGGGGTAGGCTACACCTTC. It specifies CASSESLRTGVGYTF.